These 26 T cell receptor beta chains were sequenced from one sample in a study of shared clonotypes between healthy human individuals. Selected positively for CCR7 and CD45RO-negative, naive CD8 cells excluded terminally differentiated effector memory CD45RA+ cells. Data came from immunoSEQ multiplex PCR; TCRdb stores just in-frame clones and leaves some out. The sample shows 600,000 or so clones, roughly 95% of them seen only once. Sequencing used naive CD8+ T cells sorted from blood. All receptors come from a woman aged 25 to 39 in good health.

V is TRBV7-6 and J is TRBJ1-5; 7 bases match TRBD1. The junction had 8 bases not matched to a gene; V was cut back by 5 bases and J by 1 base. In germline, CDR1 is SGHVS, CDR2 FNYEAQ. This CDR3 region has 16 residues. The CDR3 nucleotides are TGTGCCAGCAGCCCAGGGGGGGTAGAAAGCAATCAGCCCCAGCATTTT. Amino acid sequence: CASSPGGVESNQPQHF.

The V gene is TRBV28, the J gene TRBJ2-5, with 13 bases identical to TRBD2. The CDR3 length is 14 residues. The ends lost 5 bases at V and 5 bases at J; junction bases unmatched: 2. The germline V gene encodes CDR1 MDHEN and CDR2 SYDVKM. The CDR3 here is CASSTLAGGETQYF. As DNA, the CDR3 is TGTGCCAGCAGTACACTAGCGGGGGGGGAGACCCAGTACTTC. The whole variable domain, remainder taken from reference TRBV28 and TRBJ2-5, is DVKVTQSSRYLVKRTGEKVFLECVQDMDHENMFWYRQDPGLGLRLIYFSYDVKMKEKGDIPEGYSVSREKKERFSLILESASTNQTSMYLCASSTLAGGETQYFGPGTRLLVL.

The chain has TRBV7-8 and TRBJ1-1; D unresolved. Germline assignment: CDR1 SGHVS and CDR2 FQNEAQ. The CDR3 extends over 14 amino acids. V was cut by 1 base and J by 5 bases, with 11 bases left in between. CDR3: CASSLGSLGTEAFF. CDR3 nucleotides: TGTGCCAGCAGCTTAGGGTCTCTCGGAACTGAAGCTTTCTTT.

As DNA, the CDR3 is TGTGCCAGCAGCTTAATCGAGGGCGACAGAACCTTTCTCGGCACTGAAGCTTTCTTT. This sequence encodes CASSLIEGDRTFLGTEAFF. The V and J genes are TRBV11-3 and TRBJ1-1, with a possible D match to TRBD1 (5 bases). This CDR3 is 19 amino acids long. The germline V and J ends were trimmed by 2 bases and 4 bases, with 26 bases remaining between them. Germline V gene lookup returns CDR1 SGHNT and CDR2 YENEEA.

The chain combines TRBV11-1 with TRBJ2-5; 12 bases map to TRBD2. The CDR3 runs to 18 residues. Germline CDR1 SGHAT, CDR2 FQDESV (reference sequence). The junction had 13 bases not matched to a gene; V was cut back by 4 bases and J by 4 bases. DNA of the CDR3: TGTGCCAGCAGCTCCGAAGGGCGACTAGCGGGAGTCGCAGAGACCCAGTACTTC. It codes for CASSSEGRLAGVAETQYF. The complete variable domain, with remaining parts taken from reference TRBV11-1 and TRBJ2-5, reads EAEVAQSPRYKITEKSQAVAFWCDPISGHATLYWYRQILGQGPELLVQFQDESVVDDSQLPKDRFSAERLKGVDSTLKIQPAELGDSAMYLCASSSEGRLAGVAETQYFGPGTRLLVL.

This chain uses TRBV28 with TRBJ2-7, with D uncertain. Germline CDR1 and CDR2: MDHEN and SYDVKM. V dropped 3 bases and J dropped 7 bases, with 10 bases sitting between them. The CDR3 has 12 residues. The CDR3 here is CASSLNPREQYF. Written as DNA, the CDR3 is TGTGCCAGCAGTTTGAACCCAAGGGAGCAGTACTTC.

This chain links TRBV27 with TRBJ2-7; TRBD2 agrees at 9 bases. The CDR3 sequence is 19 residues long. The trim removed 2 bases at V and 4 bases at J, leaving 18 bases unmatched. Germline CDR1 is MNHEY and CDR2 is SMNVEV (reference sequence). The chain's CDR3 is CASSLDSMGGLAGTYEQYF. DNA of the CDR3: TGTGCCAGCAGTTTAGATTCGATGGGGGGGCTAGCGGGGACTTACGAGCAGTACTTC.

The CDR3: CASSATDRGLEKLFF. Here the CDR3 DNA reads TGTGCCAGCAGTGCCACGGACAGGGGGCTTGAAAAACTGTTTTTT. The chain employs TRBV28 and TRBJ1-4, with TRBD1 matching over 11 bases. CDR1 and CDR2 from the germline V gene are MDHEN and SYDVKM. Unmatched junction bases numbered 6, after V lost 5 bases and J lost 7 bases. The CDR3 loop spans 15 amino acids. The full variable domain, in which reference TRBV28 and TRBJ1-4 provide the parts outside the CDR3, is DVKVTQSSRYLVKRTGEKVFLECVQDMDHENMFWYRQDPGLGLRLIYFSYDVKMKEKGDIPEGYSVSREKKERFSLILESASTNQTSMYLCASSATDRGLEKLFFGSGTQLSVL.

V is TRBV5-6 and J is TRBJ1-2; TRBD1 agrees at 8 bases. CDR3 length equals 17 residues. Germline V gene sequence: CDR1 SGHDT, CDR2 YYEEEE. Trimming removed 2 bases from V and 8 bases from J; junction bases left unmatched: 17. CDR3 loop: CASSFGTGSLRPLGYTF. In DNA, the CDR3 is TGTGCCAGCAGCTTTGGGACAGGCAGCCTGAGACCATTGGGCTACACCTTC.

V is TRBV19 and J is TRBJ2-1; D is unresolved. CDR3 length: 15 amino acids. CDR1 LNHDA and CDR2 SQIVND come from the germline V gene (reference sequence). V was clipped by 3 bases and J by 6 bases, with 15 bases between them. CDR3 protein: CASSMLESSSNEQFF. CDR3 bases: TGTGCCAGTAGTATGTTAGAGTCTTCGTCCAATGAGCAGTTCTTC.

This clone was detected only once. This chain uses TRBV30 with TRBJ2-7, with a possible D match to TRBD1 (5 bases). CDR1 is GTSNPN, CDR2 SVGIG, per germline (reference sequence). The CDR3 is made up of 14 amino acids. V was pared by 4 bases and J by 10 bases, with 23 bases between. The CDR3 reads CAWTGHILGIEQYF. Written as DNA, the CDR3 is TGTGCCTGGACAGGGCATATCTTGGGGATAGAACAGTACTTC.

CDR3 in amino acids: CASMGRAGAGTGELFF. The CDR3 nucleotides read TGTGCCAGCATGGGCCGGGCGGGAGCGGGCACCGGGGAGCTGTTTTTT. V is TRBV2 and J is TRBJ2-2, with TRBD2 identical over 7 bases. V shed 7 bases, J shed 4 bases, and the junction held 12 bases outside the gene matches. CDR1 is SNHLY and CDR2 is FYNNEI in the germline V gene. CDR3 length: 16 amino acids.

The rearrangement uses TRBV19 and TRBJ2-5; 11 bases match TRBD2. The J call may be wrong; the DNA end is better matched by TRBJ2-7. This CDR3 is built from 12 residues. Looked up from germline, CDR1 is LNHDA and CDR2 is SQIVND (reference sequence). DNA for the CDR3: TGTGCCACCGGACTAGCGGGCTACGAGCAGTACTTC. Its protein product is CATGLAGYEQYF.

The J gene is TRBJ2-3, the V gene TRBV28; 7 bases agree with TRBD2. Germline assignment: CDR1 MDHEN and CDR2 SYDVKM. V was clipped by 3 bases and J by 4 bases; unmatched bases: 13. The CDR3 runs to 17 residues. This CDR3 reads CASSFLGRETAPDTQYF. Written as DNA, the CDR3 is TGTGCCAGCAGTTTCCTGGGGCGGGAGACTGCCCCAGATACGCAGTATTTT. The full variable domain, in which reference TRBV28 and TRBJ2-3 provide the parts outside the CDR3, is DVKVTQSSRYLVKRTGEKVFLECVQDMDHENMFWYRQDPGLGLRLIYFSYDVKMKEKGDIPEGYSVSREKKERFSLILESASTNQTSMYLCASSFLGRETAPDTQYFGPGTRLTVL.

For this clone: Other nucleotide sequences from this sample produce the same CDR3. This chain connects TRBV28 to TRBJ2-7; D is unclear. Germline-derived CDR1 and CDR2 are MDHEN and SYDVKM. The CDR3 covers 13 residues. V lost 5 bases and J 0 bases, leaving 8 bases between the germline ends. CDR3 sequence: CASSPLSSYEQYF. CDR3 nucleotide sequence: TGTGCCAGCAGTCCCCTCAGCTCCTACGAGCAGTACTTC.

The rearrangement joins TRBV5-6 to TRBJ2-6, with D uncertain. This CDR3 is 15 amino acids long. The germline CDR1 and CDR2 sequences are SGHDT and YYEEEE. V shed 4 bases and J shed 4 bases, with 12 bases lying between them. CDR3 sequence: CASSLTPIGANVLTF. The CDR3, as DNA: TGTGCCAGCAGCCTGACCCCTATCGGGGCCAACGTCCTGACTTTC.

The V gene is TRBV7-8, the J gene TRBJ2-5; D is unresolved. The CDR3 contains 15 residues. The V gene lost 3 bases and the J gene lost 2 bases, with 13 bases spanning the gap. In germline, CDR1 is SGHVS, CDR2 FQNEAQ. CDR3 sequence: CASSFDKAYQETQYF. Written as DNA, the CDR3 is TGTGCCAGCAGCTTTGATAAAGCGTATCAAGAGACCCAGTACTTC. Filled out from reference TRBV7-8 and TRBJ2-5, the complete variable domain reads GAGVSQSPRYKVAKRGQDVALRCDPISGHVSLFWYQQALGQGPEFLTYFQNEAQLDKSGLPSDRFFAERPEGSVSTLKIQRTQQEDSAVYLCASSFDKAYQETQYFGPGTRLLVL.

This clone showed up just once. This CDR3 is CATTQGNTIYF. For the CDR3, the DNA is TGTGCCACCACACAGGGAAACACCATATATTTT. J is TRBJ1-3 and V is TRBV6-1; no clear D gene. V shed 10 bases and J shed 4 bases, with 8 bases lying between them. The CDR3 is made up of 11 amino acids. Germline-derived CDR1 and CDR2 are MNHNS and SASEGT.

The J gene is TRBJ1-5, the V gene TRBV21-1; TRBD1, the table's D call, lacks a check against the DNA. TRBV21-1 constitutes a pseudogene. The CDR3 sequence is 16 residues long. This chain's CDR3 is CASSKAGDRGNQPQHF. Here the CDR3 DNA reads TGTGCCAGCAGCAAAGCGGGGGACAGGGGCAATCAGCCCCAGCATTTT.

With respect to this clone: This CDR3 is also generated by other DNA sequences in the sample. The rearrangement joins TRBV6-5 to TRBJ1-1; tentatively, D is TRBD1 (5 bases). CDR1 is MNHEY, CDR2 SVGAGI, per germline. Trimming took off 2 bases at V and 3 bases at J, with 10 bases between the two ends. This CDR3 has 14 residues. Here the CDR3 reads CASSYREGDTEAFF. The CDR3, as DNA: TGTGCCAGCAGTTACAGGGAAGGGGACACTGAAGCTTTCTTT.

The chain is built from TRBV4-1 and TRBJ2-5; D possibly corresponds to TRBD2 (5 bases). The DNA end is more similar to TRBJ2-7, so the J call may be wrong. The CDR3 totals 15 residues. Per the germline V gene, CDR1 is MGHRA and CDR2 is YSYEKL. This CDR3 is CASSQGISVNYEQYF. The CDR3 bases are TGCGCCAGCAGCCAAGGGATTAGCGTGAACTACGAGCAGTACTTC.

The J gene is TRBJ1-3, the V gene TRBV18; D unresolved. CDR3 size: 15 residues. The V end lost 0 bases, the J end lost 2 bases, and 8 bases lay between the germline ends. Germline-derived CDR1 and CDR2 are KGHSH and LQKENI. The CDR3 is CASSPPMPAGNTIYF. The CDR3 DNA follows: TGTGCCAGCTCACCACCCATGCCGGCTGGAAACACCATATATTTT.

The chain combines TRBV4-2 with TRBJ1-1; D unresolved. This CDR3 spans 16 amino acids. Germline-derived CDR1 and CDR2 are LGHNA and YNFKEQ. The ends were cut back, 0 bases at V and 5 bases at J, with 16 bases in the middle. In nucleotides, the CDR3 is TGTGCCAGCAGCCAAGATGCAGACAATGGGTGGACTGAAGCTTTCTTT. Its translation is CASSQDADNGWTEAFF.

V gene TRBV6-5 combines with J gene TRBJ2-7; D remains unclear. The CDR3 contains 13 residues. The V gene lost 6 bases and the J gene lost 4 bases, with 13 bases spanning the gap. Per germline, CDR1 MNHEY and CDR2 SVGAGI. Here the CDR3 reads CASSPLGGYEQYF. CDR3 DNA: TGTGCCAGCAGCCCCCTAGGCGGTTACGAGCAGTACTTC.

The J gene is TRBJ2-7, the V gene TRBV27; D may be TRBD1 (5 bases). Germline V gives CDR1 MNHEY, CDR2 SMNVEV (reference sequence). CDR3 length equals 15 residues. The V and J ends lost 3 bases and 0 bases respectively, with 12 bases between them. In DNA, the CDR3 is TGTGCCAGCAGTTTTGGTACAGGCGGCTCCTACGAGCAGTACTTC. Residues: CASSFGTGGSYEQYF.

V gene TRBV28 combines with J gene TRBJ2-7; 7 positions match TRBD2. J gave up 0 bases and V 8 bases, and 10 bases lay outside the gene matches. The V gene's germline CDR1 is MDHEN and CDR2 SYDVKM. The CDR3 totals 15 residues. CDR3 bases: TGTGCCAGCGCACGACTAGCCCAAAGCTCCTACGAGCAGTACTTC. Protein: CASARLAQSSYEQYF.